Presented here are 7 T cell receptor beta chains from one specimen sequenced in a study of T-cell reconstitution after alpha-beta-depleted transplantation in children. TCRbeta library preparation incorporated unique molecular identifiers. TCRdb itself ran the PCR reads through MiXCR, one entry per CDR3 protein. The sample lists approximately 650,000 distinct CDR3 sequences, about 12% occurring once. Sample: PBMCs, taken before TCRalphabeta/CD19-depleted stem cell transplant. All receptors derive from a girl aged 2 to 10 with congenital amegakaryocytic thrombocytopenia, due to receive a stem cell transplant.

The sample holds many counts of this clonotype. The chain combines TRBV20-1 with TRBJ2-7; D is uncertain. Deletions cut 1 base from V and 1 base from J, with 11 bases between. The CDR3 length is 14 residues. Germline CDR1 and CDR2: DFQATT and SNEGSKA (reference sequence). The DNA for the CDR3 is TGCAGTGCTAGAGCCCCCCTAGGGTCCTACGAGCAGTACTTC. Its translation: CSARAPLGSYEQYF.

This chain links TRBV12-3 or TRBV12-4 with TRBJ2-5; 11 bases map to TRBD2. Trimming cost V 6 bases and J 4 bases; bases outside gene matches: 7. CDR3 size: 15 residues. CDR3 residues: CASRTELAGVETQYF. In DNA, the CDR3 is TGTGCCAGCAGGACCGAACTAGCGGGAGTAGAGACCCAGTACTTC.

Worth noting for this clonotype: One base away lies a much larger clone, so this may be a sequencing read error. The rearrangement links TRBV7-2 to TRBJ2-3; TRBD1 matches at 9 bases. The CDR3 consists of 16 residues. Germline CDR1 and CDR2: SGHTA and FQGNSA. The CDR3 DNA follows: TGTGCCAGCAGCTTCCCCGGGACAGGGCTTTCCGATACGGAGTATTTT. Protein sequence: CASSFPGTGLSDTEYF.

The rearrangement links TRBV29-1 to TRBJ2-1; tentative D call: TRBD1 (6 bases). Germline-derived CDR1 and CDR2 are SQVTM and ANQGSEA. The CDR3 is made up of 13 amino acids. V lost 3 bases and J 1 base, leaving 7 bases between the germline ends. The CDR3 nucleotides read TGCAGCGTTGAGGGACAATCCTACAATGAGCAGTTCTTC. It specifies CSVEGQSYNEQFF.

This clonotype was observed at least ten times. V is TRBV6-1 and J is TRBJ1-2, with TRBD1 matching 9 bases. Germline V gene lookup returns CDR1 MNHNS and CDR2 SASEGT. CDR3 length equals 13 residues. The V and J ends lost 7 bases and 6 bases, in that order; junction bases with no gene match: 6. The CDR3 DNA reads TGTGCCAGCATGAGGGACAGGGCTCATGGCTACACCTTC. Encoded protein: CASMRDRAHGYTF.

V is TRBV21-1 and J is TRBJ2-1; TRBD2, the table's D call, lacks a check against the DNA. TRBV21-1 is designated a pseudogene. CDR3 length equals 14 residues. CDR3 coding DNA: TGTGCCGGGGGGGGGACTAGCGGGAATCAGGGGAAGTTCTTC. It specifies CAGGGTSGNQGKFF.

The V call is TRBV29-1, the J call TRBJ2-3; TRBD1 agrees at 9 bases. Germline CDR1 is SQVTM and CDR2 is ANQGSEA. V was clipped by 3 bases and J by 8 bases; unmatched bases: 12. The CDR3 spans 15 residues. The CDR3: CSVDHPGQGPGTQYF. The CDR3 coding sequence is TGCAGCGTTGACCATCCGGGACAGGGCCCAGGTACGCAGTATTTT.